The next 8 T cell receptor beta chains were all read from a single sample in a study of OX40 agonist ivuxolimab in advanced cancers. The receptor library was made with the immunoSEQ multiplex PCR assay. Not all clones reach the TCRdb copy of this immuneACCESS table, which keeps in-frame sequences only. Checked studies attribute under half of the gap to unresolved V genes and leave the rest unexplained. The sample yields about 30,000 clones; around 87% were counted once. Around 30% of the sample lies in the top ten. The source material was CD4+ or CD8+ T cells sorted from blood, sampled in a trial of the OX40 agonist ivuxolimab. The receptors originated from an adult with an advanced solid tumor such as melanoma, head and neck, liver or kidney cancer.

The chain recombines TRBV27 with TRBJ2-5; D is unresolved. Gene TRBJ2-7 matches the end of the DNA better, so the J call may be wrong. The CDR3 extends over 14 amino acids. Germline values: CDR1 MNHEY, CDR2 SMNVEV (reference sequence). CDR3 protein: CASSLLRTSYEQYF. CDR3 nucleotides: TGTGCCAGCAGTTTATTGCGGACCTCCTACGAGCAGTACTTC.

This chain joins TRBV7-9 and TRBJ2-3, with D uncertain. This CDR3 is built from 16 residues. Trimming took off 4 bases at V and 2 bases at J, with 16 bases between the two ends. Germline CDR1 is SEHNR and CDR2 is FQNEAQ (reference sequence). The CDR3 DNA sequence: TGTGCCAGCAGCTCCGACGGAGCGCCCCCCACAGATACGCAGTATTTT. Translating it yields CASSSDGAPPTDTQYF. The variable domain in full, completed from reference TRBV7-9 and TRBJ2-3, reads DTGVSQNPRHKITKRGQNVTFRCDPISEHNRLYWYRQTLGQGPEFLTYFQNEAQLEKSRLLSDRFSAERPKGSFSTLEIQRTEQGDSAMYLCASSSDGAPPTDTQYFGPGTRLTVL.

This chain connects TRBV29-1 to TRBJ1-3; D remains ambiguous. Germline V lookup: CDR1 SQVTM, CDR2 ANQGSEA. Deletions cut 0 bases from V and 0 bases from J, with 12 bases between. The CDR3 spans 16 residues. CDR3 DNA: TGCAGCGTTGAAGATCTTACACACGGCTCTGGAAACACCATATATTTT. Translation gives CSVEDLTHGSGNTIYF. The full variable domain, completed using reference TRBV29-1 and TRBJ1-3, is SAVISQKPSRDICQRGTSLTIQCQVDSQVTMMFWYRQQPGQSLTLIATANQGSEATYESGFVIDKFPISRPNLTFSTLTVSNMSPEDSSIYLCSVEDLTHGSGNTIYFGEGSWLTVV.

The V call is TRBV10-3, the J call TRBJ2-1; perhaps D is TRBD1 or TRBD2 (5 bases each). The germline CDR1 and CDR2 sequences are ENHRY and SYGVKD. Trimming pared 6 bases from V and 8 bases from J, leaving 17 bases between. The CDR3 length is 14 residues. CDR3: CAIRHPGPTDEQFF. The CDR3 nucleotides are TGTGCCATCAGACACCCGGGACCTACCGATGAGCAGTTCTTC.

The chain is built from TRBV27 and TRBJ1-1; 7 bases fit TRBD1. CDR1 and CDR2 (germline): MNHEY, SMNVEV (reference sequence). The CDR3 contains 14 residues. The V and J ends lost 2 bases and 4 bases, in that order; junction bases with no gene match: 4. CDR3 sequence reads: CASSLVGGFTEAFF. For the CDR3, the DNA is TGTGCCAGCAGTTTAGTAGGGGGCTTCACTGAAGCTTTCTTT.

The chain uses TRBV6-1 and TRBJ2-1, with D maybe TRBD1 (5 bases). Between the trimmed V and J ends, which lost 3 bases and 8 bases, there was a span of 17 bases. Germline CDR1 and CDR2: MNHNS and SASEGT. The CDR3 loop spans 15 amino acids. In nucleotides, the CDR3 is TGTGCCAGCAGTGAGGCGGCAGGGCGGTTCTATGAGCAGTTCTTC. Amino acid sequence: CASSEAAGRFYEQFF.

J is TRBJ2-1 and V is TRBV23-1; TRBD1 matches 7 bases. TRBV23-1 is flagged as an ORF with uncertain function. CDR3 length: 15 residues. Trimming cost V 3 bases and J 4 bases; bases outside gene matches: 6. The CDR3 is CASSQTGPDYNEQFF. The CDR3 DNA sequence: TGCGCCAGCAGTCAGACAGGGCCGGATTACAATGAGCAGTTCTTC.

The count of this clone is one. The CDR3: CASRSRYSNQPQHF. The CDR3 DNA follows: TGTGCCAGCAGGAGTAGGTATAGCAATCAGCCCCAGCATTTT. The chain carries TRBV6-1 and TRBJ1-5; no firm D call. Trimming removed 6 bases at V and 0 bases at J, with 9 bases between. The CDR3 is made up of 14 amino acids. In germline, CDR1 is MNHNS, CDR2 SASEGT.